Included here is one T cell receptor (beta chain) sequence, with context. Antigen: not known. This record belongs to a study of OX40 agonist ivuxolimab in advanced cancers. Study details: Every 2 weeks, ivuxolimab was infused into the patients intravenously at between 0.01 and 10 mg/kg. Findings of the study overall: In CD8+ T cells, expanded clones were on average more numerous than in CD4+. CD4+ and CD8+ T cells in blood underwent clonal expansion by week 6 at 0.1 to 3.0 mg/kg.

V was trimmed by 4 bases and J by 6 bases, leaving 20 bases between them. The CDR3 has 15 residues. Per the germline V gene, CDR1 is SGHRS and CDR2 is YFSETQ. Sequencing used immunoSEQ multiplex PCR; TCRdb keeps in-frame clones, though not all of them. The sample contains roughly 79,000 clones, about 90% of which appear only once. The chain combines TRBV5-1 with TRBJ2-7, with D possibly called TRBD1 or TRBD2 (5 bases each). The sequences come from CD4+ or CD8+ T cells sorted from blood, collected in a trial of the OX40 agonist ivuxolimab. The sequence came from an adult with an advanced solid tumor such as melanoma, head and neck, liver or kidney cancer. Here the CDR3 DNA reads TGCGCCAGCAGCCGTGGGACCCAAACTATAGGCGAGCAGTACTTC. Protein sequence: CASSRGTQTIGEQYF.